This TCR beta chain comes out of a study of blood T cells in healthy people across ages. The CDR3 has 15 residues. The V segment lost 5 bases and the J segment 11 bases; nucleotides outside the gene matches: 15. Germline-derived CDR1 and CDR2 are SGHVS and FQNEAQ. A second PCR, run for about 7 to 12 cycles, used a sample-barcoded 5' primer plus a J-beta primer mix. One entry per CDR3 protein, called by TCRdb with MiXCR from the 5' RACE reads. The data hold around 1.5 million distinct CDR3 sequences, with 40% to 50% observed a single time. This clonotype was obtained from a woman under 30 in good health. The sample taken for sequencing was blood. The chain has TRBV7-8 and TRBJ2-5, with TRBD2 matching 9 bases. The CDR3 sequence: CASSLGTSPADEQYF. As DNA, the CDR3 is TGTGCCAGCAGCCTCGGGACTAGCCCAGCGGATGAGCAGTACTTC.